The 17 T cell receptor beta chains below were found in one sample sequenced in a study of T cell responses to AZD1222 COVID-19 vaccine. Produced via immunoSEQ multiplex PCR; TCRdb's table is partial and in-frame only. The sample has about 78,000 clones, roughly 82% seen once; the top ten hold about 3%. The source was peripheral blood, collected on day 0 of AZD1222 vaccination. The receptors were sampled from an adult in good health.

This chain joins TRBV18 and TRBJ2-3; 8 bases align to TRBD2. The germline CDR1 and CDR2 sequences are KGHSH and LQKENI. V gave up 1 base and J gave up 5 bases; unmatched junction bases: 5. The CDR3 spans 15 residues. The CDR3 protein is CASSPLAGGQDTQYF. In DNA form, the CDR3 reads TGTGCCAGCTCACCACTTGCGGGGGGCCAAGATACGCAGTATTTT.

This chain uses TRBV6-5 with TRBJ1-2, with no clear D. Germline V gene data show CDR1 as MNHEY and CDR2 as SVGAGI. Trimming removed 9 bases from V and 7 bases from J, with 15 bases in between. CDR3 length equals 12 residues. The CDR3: CASSPALGGYTF. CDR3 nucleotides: TGTGCCAGTTCCCCAGCCCTTGGTGGCTACACCTTC.

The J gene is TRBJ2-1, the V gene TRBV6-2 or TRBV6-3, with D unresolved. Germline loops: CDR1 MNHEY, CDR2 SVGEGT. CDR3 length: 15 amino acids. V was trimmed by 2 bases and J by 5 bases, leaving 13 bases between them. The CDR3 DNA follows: TGTGCCAGCAGTTACGGTACTCCGATCAACAATGAGCAGTTCTTC. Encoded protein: CASSYGTPINNEQFF.

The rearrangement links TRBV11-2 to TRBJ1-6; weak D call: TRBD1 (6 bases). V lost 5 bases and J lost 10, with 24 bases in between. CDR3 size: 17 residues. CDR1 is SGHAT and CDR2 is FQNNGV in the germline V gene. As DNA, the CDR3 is TGTGCCAGCAGCCAACCTATACAGGGACAAGAAGGATCACCCCTCCACTTT. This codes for CASSQPIQGQEGSPLHF.

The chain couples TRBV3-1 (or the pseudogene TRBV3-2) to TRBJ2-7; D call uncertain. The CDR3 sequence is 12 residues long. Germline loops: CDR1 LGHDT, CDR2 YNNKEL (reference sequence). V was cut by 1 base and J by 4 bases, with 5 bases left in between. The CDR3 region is CASSQGQYEQYF. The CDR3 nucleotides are TGTGCCAGCAGCCAAGGGCAGTACGAGCAGTACTTC.

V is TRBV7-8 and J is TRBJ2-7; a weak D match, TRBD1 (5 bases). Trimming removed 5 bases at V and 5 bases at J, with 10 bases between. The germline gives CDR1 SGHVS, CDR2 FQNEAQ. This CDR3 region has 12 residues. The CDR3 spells CASSPRGDEQYF. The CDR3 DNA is TGTGCCAGCAGCCCTAGGGGCGACGAGCAGTACTTC.

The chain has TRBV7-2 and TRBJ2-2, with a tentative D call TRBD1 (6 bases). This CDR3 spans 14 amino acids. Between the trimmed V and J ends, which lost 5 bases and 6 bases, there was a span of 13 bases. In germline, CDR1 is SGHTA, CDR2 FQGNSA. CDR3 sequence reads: CASSKGQLAGELFF. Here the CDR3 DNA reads TGTGCCAGCAGCAAAGGACAGCTAGCCGGGGAGCTGTTTTTT.

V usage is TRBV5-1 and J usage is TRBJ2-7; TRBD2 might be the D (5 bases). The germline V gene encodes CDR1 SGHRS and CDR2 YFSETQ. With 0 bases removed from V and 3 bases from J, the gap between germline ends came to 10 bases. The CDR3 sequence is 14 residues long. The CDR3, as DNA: TGCGCCAGCAGCTTGGTCGGGGAAATCTACGAGCAGTACTTC. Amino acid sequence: CASSLVGEIYEQYF.

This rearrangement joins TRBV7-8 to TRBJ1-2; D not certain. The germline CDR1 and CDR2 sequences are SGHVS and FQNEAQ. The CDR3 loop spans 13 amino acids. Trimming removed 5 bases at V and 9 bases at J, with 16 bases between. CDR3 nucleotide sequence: TGTGCCAGCAGCCTCCGAGGCCTGGAGAGCTACACCTTC. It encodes CASSLRGLESYTF.

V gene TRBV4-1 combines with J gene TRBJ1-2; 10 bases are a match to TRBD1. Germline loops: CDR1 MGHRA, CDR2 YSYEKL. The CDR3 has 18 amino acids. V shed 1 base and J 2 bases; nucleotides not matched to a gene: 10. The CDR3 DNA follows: TGCGCCAGCAGCCAAGGCCCGGGACAGGGGACTGCCAACTATGGCTACACCTTC. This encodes CASSQGPGQGTANYGYTF.

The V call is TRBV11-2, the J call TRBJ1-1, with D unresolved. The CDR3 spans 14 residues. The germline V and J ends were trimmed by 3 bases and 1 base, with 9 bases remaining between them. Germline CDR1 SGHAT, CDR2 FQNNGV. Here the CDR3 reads CASSLNPWNTEAFF. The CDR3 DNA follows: TGTGCCAGCAGCTTGAATCCGTGGAACACTGAAGCTTTCTTT.

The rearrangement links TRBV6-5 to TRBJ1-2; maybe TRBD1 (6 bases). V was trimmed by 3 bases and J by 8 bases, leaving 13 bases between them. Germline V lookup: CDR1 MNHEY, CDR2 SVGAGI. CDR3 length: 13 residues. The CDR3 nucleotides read TGTGCCAGCAGTTATTCAGGGGCAGGAGGCTACACCTTC. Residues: CASSYSGAGGYTF.

CDR3 bases: TGCAGCCTCTCACAGGGAGGGGCGTACAATGAGCAGTTCTTC. Amino acid sequence: CSLSQGGAYNEQFF. The rearrangement links TRBV29-1 to TRBJ2-1; a weak D match, TRBD2 (7 bases). Germline-derived CDR1 and CDR2 are SQVTM and ANQGSEA. CDR3 length equals 14 residues. V gave up 8 bases and J gave up 4 bases, with 18 bases separating them.

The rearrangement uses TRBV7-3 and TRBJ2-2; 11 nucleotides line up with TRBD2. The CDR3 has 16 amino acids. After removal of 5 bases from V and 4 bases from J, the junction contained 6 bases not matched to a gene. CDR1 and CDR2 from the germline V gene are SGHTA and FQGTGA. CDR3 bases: TGTGCCAGCAGCCCGAGACTAGCGGGGTCCACCGGGGAGCTGTTTTTT. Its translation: CASSPRLAGSTGELFF. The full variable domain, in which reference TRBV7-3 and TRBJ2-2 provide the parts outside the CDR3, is GAGVSQTPSNKVTEKGKYVELRCDPISGHTALYWYRQSLGQGPEFLIYFQGTGAADDSGLPNDRFFAVRPEGSVSTLKIQRTERGDSAVYLCASSPRLAGSTGELFFGEGSRLTVL.

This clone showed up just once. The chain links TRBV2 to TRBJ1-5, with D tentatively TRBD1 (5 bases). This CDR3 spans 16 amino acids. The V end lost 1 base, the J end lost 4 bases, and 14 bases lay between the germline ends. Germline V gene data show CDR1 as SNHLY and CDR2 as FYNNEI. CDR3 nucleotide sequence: TGTGCCAGCAGTGAAGGGGGCAGGGCCGTAAATCAGCCCCAGCATTTT. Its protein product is CASSEGGRAVNQPQHF.

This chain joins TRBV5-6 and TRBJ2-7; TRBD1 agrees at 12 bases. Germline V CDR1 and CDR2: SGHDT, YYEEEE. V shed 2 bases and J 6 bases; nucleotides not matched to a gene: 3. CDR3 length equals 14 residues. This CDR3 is CASSFGTGGFEQYF. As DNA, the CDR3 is TGTGCCAGCAGCTTTGGGACAGGGGGCTTCGAGCAGTACTTC.

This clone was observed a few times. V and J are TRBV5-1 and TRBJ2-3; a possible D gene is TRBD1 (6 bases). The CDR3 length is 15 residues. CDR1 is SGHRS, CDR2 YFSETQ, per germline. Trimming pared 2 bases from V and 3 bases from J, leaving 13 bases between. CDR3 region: CASSFRATGTDTQYF. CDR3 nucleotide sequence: TGCGCCAGCAGCTTTAGGGCCACAGGGACAGATACGCAGTATTTT.